One sample yielded the 14 T cell receptor beta chains listed below, sequenced in a study of graft-versus-host responses after intestinal transplantation. Measured with immunoSEQ multiplex PCR; TCRdb has only the in-frame clones, and not every one. This sample has fewer than 65,000 clones, with 80% to 90% found just once. Their cognate antigens are unknown. The specimen comprised unstimulated CD4+ T cells sorted from spleen or lymph node cells, sampled before transplant. The receptors here all came from a human donor who was the organ donor for an intestinal transplant.

The chain couples TRBV14 to TRBJ2-5, with 7 bases aligning to TRBD1. The J call could be wrong; TRBJ2-7 is a better fit for the DNA end. Per the germline V gene, CDR1 is SGHDN and CDR2 is FVKESK. This CDR3 contains 17 residues. For the CDR3, the DNA is TGTGCCAGCAGCCGAAACCGACCGACAGGGATTCCCTACGAGCAGTACTTC. Its protein product is CASSRNRPTGIPYEQYF.

The V gene is TRBV5-4, the J gene TRBJ1-6, with D possibly being TRBD1 (6 bases). This CDR3 is 13 amino acids long. V lost 4 bases and J lost 10, with 12 bases in between. CDR1 is SGHNT, CDR2 YYREEE, per germline (reference sequence). As DNA, the CDR3 is TGTGCCAGCAGCAAACAGGGTGGATCACCCCTCCACTTT. The encoded protein is CASSKQGGSPLHF.

This chain joins TRBV6-1 and TRBJ2-1; D remains ambiguous. CDR3 size: 13 residues. V was cut by 6 bases and J by 8 bases, with 14 bases left in between. CDR1 is MNHNS, CDR2 SASEGT, per germline. CDR3 DNA sequence: TGTGCCAGCAGAGATTTCGGAGTGGATGAGCAGTTCTTC. Translated, it gives CASRDFGVDEQFF.

The chain joins TRBV10-3 to TRBJ1-1; no clear D. Germline-derived CDR1 and CDR2 are ENHRY and SYGVKD. Trimming cost V 6 bases and J 3 bases, with 11 bases left between them. CDR3 size: 13 residues. CDR3 in DNA: TGTGCCATCAGGGCCCAGATGGACACTGAAGCTTTCTTT. This encodes CAIRAQMDTEAFF.

The chain links TRBV6-5 to TRBJ1-2; 8 nucleotides align to TRBD1. Germline CDR1 is MNHEY and CDR2 is SVGAGI. V shed 7 bases, J shed 8 bases, and the junction held 12 bases outside the gene matches. The CDR3 is made up of 14 amino acids. The CDR3 loop is CASNSPGTGSGYTF. CDR3 in DNA: TGTGCCAGCAACAGCCCCGGGACAGGCAGCGGCTACACCTTC.

V and J are TRBV2 and TRBJ1-2, with a possible D match to TRBD1 (6 bases). CDR1 is SNHLY, CDR2 FYNNEI, per germline. The CDR3 covers 16 residues. The germline V and J ends were trimmed by 8 bases and 2 bases, with 21 bases remaining between them. CDR3 sequence: CASSSFPGVQNYGYTF. The CDR3 DNA is TGTGCCAGCTCCTCCTTTCCAGGGGTACAAAACTATGGCTACACCTTC.

The genes are TRBV2 and TRBJ1-2; 10 bases align to TRBD1. Trimming took 2 bases from V and 5 from J; bases not matched to a gene: 2. The CDR3 length is 14 residues. Germline V gives CDR1 SNHLY, CDR2 FYNNEI. The chain's CDR3 is CASSESGQGYGYTF. CDR3 sequence (DNA): TGTGCCAGCAGTGAATCGGGACAGGGGTATGGCTACACCTTC.

This clone has a single count. This chain uses TRBV11-3 with TRBJ1-1; 7 nucleotides match TRBD1. The CDR3 loop spans 14 amino acids. Germline loops: CDR1 SGHNT, CDR2 YENEEA. V gave up 3 bases and J gave up 4 bases; unmatched junction bases: 5. For the CDR3, the DNA is TGTGCCAGCAGCTTGACAGGGTCCGCCACTGAAGCTTTCTTT. Protein sequence: CASSLTGSATEAFF.

The chain joins TRBV6-5 to TRBJ2-1; D is unclear. The CDR3 covers 11 residues. Germline V gene sequence: CDR1 MNHEY, CDR2 SVGAGI. V gave up 6 bases and J gave up 4 bases, with 4 bases separating them. Here the CDR3 DNA reads TGTGCCAGCAGCCTTTACAATGAGCAGTTCTTC. Protein product: CASSLYNEQFF.

The gene calls are TRBV2 and TRBJ2-2; 9 bases align to TRBD1. V shed 4 bases, J shed 6 bases, and the junction held 6 bases outside the gene matches. CDR3 length: 15 residues. The germline V gene encodes CDR1 SNHLY and CDR2 FYNNEI. The CDR3 bases are TGTGCCAGCAGTGTGGGGACAGGGAAGGCCGGGGAGCTGTTTTTT. Its translation: CASSVGTGKAGELFF.

The rearrangement joins TRBV7-8 to TRBJ2-5; TRBD1 matches at 10 bases. From germline, CDR1 is SGHVS and CDR2 FQNEAQ. This CDR3 spans 14 amino acids. The junction had 9 bases not matched to a gene; V was cut back by 3 bases and J by 11 bases. Here the CDR3 DNA reads TGTGCCAGCAGCTTGACAGGGGGCGATTCTCAGCAGTACTTC. Residues: CASSLTGGDSQQYF.

This sequence joins TRBV30 and TRBJ2-5; D possibly corresponds to TRBD1 (5 bases). The CDR3 runs 15 residues. Trimming left V 3 bases short and J 0 bases short, with 14 bases between. In germline, CDR1 is GTSNPN, CDR2 SVGIG (reference sequence). Here the CDR3 reads CAWRGAGVYQETQYF. The CDR3 region has the DNA TGTGCCTGGAGAGGGGCAGGAGTGTACCAAGAGACCCAGTACTTC. The whole variable domain, remainder taken from reference TRBV30 and TRBJ2-5, is SQTIHQWPATLVQPVGSPLSLECTVEGTSNPNLYWYRQAAGRGLQLLFYSVGIGQISSEVPQNLSASRPQDRQFILSSKKLLLSDSGFYLCAWRGAGVYQETQYFGPGTRLLVL.

V usage is TRBV28 and J usage is TRBJ1-1; D unresolved. The CDR3 sequence is 14 residues long. V lost 5 bases and J lost 1, with 11 bases in between. Germline V gene sequence: CDR1 MDHEN, CDR2 SYDVKM. CDR3 protein: CASSTRPGNTEAFF. As DNA, the CDR3 is TGTGCCAGCAGTACGCGTCCCGGGAACACTGAAGCTTTCTTT.

The V gene is TRBV21-1, the J gene TRBJ1-2; TRBD1, the D gene given by the table, was not confirmed from the DNA. TRBV21-1 is a recognized pseudogene. CDR3 size: 16 residues. The chain's CDR3 is CASSKVVKTGYYGYTF. The CDR3, as DNA: TGTGCCAGCAGCAAAGTTGTCAAGACAGGGTACTATGGCTACACCTTC.